This T cell receptor (beta chain) appears in the sequencing data of a study of Ad26.COV2.S vaccination and SARS-CoV-2 variants. Sequencing used immunoSEQ multiplex PCR; TCRdb keeps in-frame clones, though not all of them. The table shows 350,000 to 550,000 clones, with approximately 89% occurring only once. This clone has a handful of counts. Treatment noted: around 19 received Ad26.COV2.S at low or high dose, single or two shots; several received placebo; per-sample allocation not given. The samples date from day 63 after the first vaccine or placebo injection. CDR1 is SGHDN, CDR2 FVKESK, per germline. The CDR3 contains 14 residues. Trimming removed 1 base at V and 4 bases at J, with 10 bases between.

V usage is TRBV14 and J usage is TRBJ1-2; D might be TRBD1 (5 bases). This sequence was found in a person aged 18-60 years who received the Ad26.COV2.S COVID-19 vaccine or a placebo. The sample consisted of peripheral blood, taken in a trial of Ad26.COV2.S vaccine versus placebo. In DNA form, the CDR3 reads TGTGCCAGCAGCCAAGTGGGGGTCGCCTATGGCTACACCTTC. As protein: CASSQVGVAYGYTF.